The 21 T cell receptor beta chains in this list originate from one sample, sequenced in a study of OX40 agonist ivuxolimab in advanced cancers. Method: immunoSEQ multiplex PCR; TCRdb's copy keeps in-frame clones and lacks some. The table records approximately 40,000 clones, approximately 91% of them present only once. The material was CD4+ or CD8+ T cells sorted from blood, obtained in a trial of the OX40 agonist ivuxolimab. These receptor sequences come from an adult with an advanced solid tumor such as melanoma, head and neck, liver or kidney cancer.

The rearrangement joins TRBV9 to TRBJ2-1; no clear D gene. Between the trimmed V and J ends, which lost 0 bases and 3 bases, there was a span of 4 bases. The CDR3 consists of 13 residues. Germline CDR1 is SGDLS and CDR2 is YYNGEE. CDR3 region: CASSVGFYNEQFF. The CDR3 nucleotides read TGTGCCAGCAGCGTAGGGTTCTACAATGAGCAGTTCTTC.

The V gene is TRBV18, the J gene TRBJ1-2; tentative D call: TRBD1 (5 bases). CDR3 length: 13 residues. The V and J ends lost 0 bases and 8 bases respectively, with 10 bases between them. The germline V gene encodes CDR1 KGHSH and CDR2 LQKENI. The CDR3 spells CASSPPGWGGYTF. The CDR3 nucleotides read TGTGCCAGCTCACCACCGGGATGGGGGGGCTACACCTTC.

This clone has more than one count but fewer than ten. The V and J genes are TRBV11-2 and TRBJ2-2; D not resolved. Germline V gene data show CDR1 as SGHAT and CDR2 as FQNNGV. The CDR3 spans 12 residues. The V end was cut by 6 bases, the J end by 4 bases, with 6 bases between. The CDR3: CASSFVTGELFF. As DNA, the CDR3 is TGTGCCAGCAGTTTTGTCACCGGGGAGCTGTTTTTT. The whole variable domain, remainder taken from reference TRBV11-2 and TRBJ2-2, is EAGVAQSPRYKIIEKRQSVAFWCNPISGHATLYWYQQILGQGPKLLIQFQNNGVVDDSQLPKDRFSAERLKGVDSTLKIQPAKLEDSAVYLCASSFVTGELFFGEGSRLTVL.

This clone was observed a handful of times. The J gene is TRBJ1-2, the V gene TRBV19; D gene unclear. Per the germline V gene, CDR1 is LNHDA and CDR2 is SQIVND (reference sequence). Trimming left V 2 bases short and J 5 bases short, with 6 bases between. This CDR3 region has 12 residues. The CDR3 nucleotides read TGTGCCAGTAGTATACACCGATATGGCTACACCTTC. This encodes CASSIHRYGYTF.

This chain joins TRBV27 and TRBJ1-6, with unresolved D. V lost 0 bases and J 8 bases, leaving 5 bases between the germline ends. This CDR3 spans 13 amino acids. CDR1 is MNHEY, CDR2 SMNVEV, per germline (reference sequence). The DNA for the CDR3 is TGTGCCAGCAGTTTATCGAGGGATTCACCCCTCCACTTT. Translated: CASSLSRDSPLHF.

This chain links TRBV6-6 with TRBJ2-3; D may be TRBD2 (6 bases). CDR3 length: 16 residues. Trimming pared 0 bases from V and 2 bases from J, leaving 12 bases between. The V gene's germline CDR1 is MNHNY and CDR2 SVGAGI (reference sequence). CDR3 sequence: CASSYSSSGYTDTQYF. The CDR3 coding sequence is TGTGCCAGCAGTTACTCGAGTAGCGGCTACACAGATACGCAGTATTTT.

The chain has TRBV28 and TRBJ2-6, with TRBD2 identical over 9 bases. The V and J ends lost 7 bases and 2 bases, in that order; junction bases with no gene match: 3. CDR1 is MDHEN and CDR2 is SYDVKM in the germline V gene. CDR3 length equals 15 residues. In DNA form, the CDR3 reads TGTGCCAGCATAGCGGGGGCGGCTGGGGCCAACGTCCTGACTTTC. Its translation: CASIAGAAGANVLTF.

This sequence joins TRBV12-2 and TRBJ2-7. TRBV12-2 is assigned pseudogene status. CDR3 length: 15 residues. In DNA form, the CDR3 reads TGTGCAAGTCGCCAGCCGGATAGGGTCTTGCTCGAGCAGTACTTC. Translated, it gives CASRQPDRVLLEQYF.

V gene TRBV7-3 combines with J gene TRBJ2-1, with 7 bases matching TRBD1. Losses at the gene ends were 1 base for V and 2 bases for J; bases not matched to a gene: 2. Germline V CDR1 and CDR2: SGHTA, FQGTGA. The CDR3 consists of 15 residues. The CDR3 region is CASSLRGGAYNEQFF. CDR3 bases: TGTGCCAGCAGCTTAAGAGGGGGCGCCTACAATGAGCAGTTCTTC.

This clone is a singleton in its sample. The CDR3 bases are TGTGCCAGCAGCCTGATCACTAATGAAAAACTGTTTTTT. This codes for CASSLITNEKLFF. The chain combines TRBV28 with TRBJ1-4; D gene ambiguous. Per germline, CDR1 MDHEN and CDR2 SYDVKM. V was pared by 6 bases and J by 2 bases, with 7 bases between. The CDR3 is made up of 13 amino acids. The whole variable domain, remainder taken from reference TRBV28 and TRBJ1-4, is DVKVTQSSRYLVKRTGEKVFLECVQDMDHENMFWYRQDPGLGLRLIYFSYDVKMKEKGDIPEGYSVSREKKERFSLILESASTNQTSMYLCASSLITNEKLFFGSGTQLSVL.

The rearrangement links TRBV28 to TRBJ2-3; TRBD1 matches 7 bases. The CDR3 runs to 17 residues. Germline loops: CDR1 MDHEN, CDR2 SYDVKM. V lost 11 bases and J lost 5; bases outside the gene matches: 22. The CDR3 DNA follows: TGTGCCTCGGTGGTTCGGACAGGACGTATGTTCCGAGATACGCAGTATTTT. Protein product: CASVVRTGRMFRDTQYF.

This chain links TRBV27 with TRBJ2-7; 7 bases line up with TRBD2. V shed 6 bases, J shed 1 base, and the junction held 3 bases outside the gene matches. Germline V gene data show CDR1 as MNHEY and CDR2 as SMNVEV (reference sequence). CDR3 length equals 13 residues. The CDR3 spells CASRGGVSYEQYF. In DNA, the CDR3 is TGTGCCAGCAGGGGGGGGGTTTCCTACGAGCAGTACTTC.

V usage is TRBV11-2 and J usage is TRBJ2-1, with 9 positions matching TRBD1. The CDR3 runs to 15 residues. Germline V gene data show CDR1 as SGHAT and CDR2 as FQNNGV. The ends lost 7 bases at V and 5 bases at J; junction bases unmatched: 9. The CDR3 is CASNSPGTGNNEQFF. CDR3 bases: TGTGCCAGCAACTCCCCCGGGACAGGGAACAATGAGCAGTTCTTC. The variable domain in full, completed from reference TRBV11-2 and TRBJ2-1, reads EAGVAQSPRYKIIEKRQSVAFWCNPISGHATLYWYQQILGQGPKLLIQFQNNGVVDDSQLPKDRFSAERLKGVDSTLKIQPAKLEDSAVYLCASNSPGTGNNEQFFGPGTRLTVL.

The chain carries TRBV5-1 and TRBJ1-4, with D tentatively TRBD1 (5 bases). Deletions cut 4 bases from V and 14 bases from J, with 24 bases between. The CDR3 is 15 amino acids. Germline V gene sequence: CDR1 SGHRS, CDR2 YFSETQ. This CDR3 reads CASSPQGLKTGGLFF. The CDR3, as DNA: TGCGCCAGCAGCCCCCAGGGACTCAAAACCGGAGGGCTGTTTTTT.

The rearrangement uses TRBV2 and TRBJ1-5, with unresolved D. In germline, CDR1 is SNHLY, CDR2 FYNNEI. The CDR3 has 12 residues. V was pared by 6 bases and J by 8 bases, with 11 bases between. As DNA, the CDR3 is TGTGCCAGCAGGGTAGACGAAGAGCCCCAGCATTTT. The encoded protein is CASRVDEEPQHF.

The chain carries TRBV9 and TRBJ2-2; D is tentatively TRBD1 or TRBD2 (7 bases each). Germline values: CDR1 SGDLS, CDR2 YYNGEE. This CDR3 is 18 amino acids long. Trimming removed 0 bases at V and 6 bases at J, with 21 bases between. CDR3 amino acids: CASSVVPGGDRAAGELFF. The CDR3 nucleotides are TGTGCCAGCAGCGTAGTTCCGGGGGGCGACAGGGCCGCCGGGGAGCTGTTTTTT.

This chain joins TRBV30 and TRBJ2-7; D perhaps matches TRBD2 (6 bases). V was shortened by 8 bases and J by 5 bases, with 19 bases between the two germline ends. The length of the CDR3 is 13 residues. Germline CDR1 and CDR2: GTSNPN and SVGIG (reference sequence). The CDR3 is CARAPPGSNEQYF. For the CDR3, the DNA is TGTGCCCGAGCCCCCCCCGGGAGCAACGAGCAGTACTTC.

The rearrangement links TRBV19 to TRBJ2-1, with D perhaps matching TRBD2 (5 bases). This CDR3 comprises 16 residues. V was cut by 0 bases and J by 12 bases, with 21 bases left in between. The germline V gene has CDR1 LNHDA and CDR2 SQIVND (reference sequence). CDR3 coding DNA: TGTGCCAGTAGTATAGAAGGGAAAAGGCCGGGGATGGGGCAGTTCTTC. Protein product: CASSIEGKRPGMGQFF.

As to this clone: The junction and the germline gene differ at one end; a read error may be behind it. The V gene is TRBV10-3, the J gene TRBJ2-2, with TRBD1 identical over 9 bases. This CDR3 comprises 14 residues. Germline loops: CDR1 ENHRY, CDR2 SYGVKD. The CDR3 loop reads CASSATGGSGELFF. The CDR3 DNA reads as TGTGCCAGCAGTGCGACAGGGGGAAGCGGGGAGCTGTTTTTT.

The V gene is TRBV19, the J gene TRBJ2-5; 7 nucleotides match TRBD1. With 4 bases clipped from V and 2 bases from J, the junction kept 7 bases outside the gene matches. In germline, CDR1 is LNHDA, CDR2 SQIVND (reference sequence). There are 15 residues in the CDR3. CDR3 amino acids: CASSSRDRAQETQYF. CDR3 nucleotide sequence: TGTGCCAGTAGTAGTCGAGACAGGGCGCAAGAGACCCAGTACTTC.

This clone has only one observation. The V call is TRBV20-1, the J call TRBJ2-7, with TRBD1 matching over 9 bases. J gave up 6 bases and V 8 bases, and 5 bases lay outside the gene matches. The germline V gene has CDR1 DFQATT and CDR2 SNEGSKA (reference sequence). The CDR3 is made up of 11 amino acids. Here the CDR3 DNA reads TGCAGTCGGGACAGGGTCGGCGAGCAGTACTTC. Protein sequence: CSRDRVGEQYF.